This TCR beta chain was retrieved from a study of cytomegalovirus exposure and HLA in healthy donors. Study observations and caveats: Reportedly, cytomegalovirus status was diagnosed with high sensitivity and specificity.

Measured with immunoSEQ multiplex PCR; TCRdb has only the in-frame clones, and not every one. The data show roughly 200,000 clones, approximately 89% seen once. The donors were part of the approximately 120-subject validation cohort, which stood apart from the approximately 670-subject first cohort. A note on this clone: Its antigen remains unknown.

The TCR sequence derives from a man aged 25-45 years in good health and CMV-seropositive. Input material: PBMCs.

The CDR3, as DNA: TGTGCCAGCAGCCCCCAGACAGGCTATTCACCCCTCCACTTT. It translates to CASSPQTGYSPLHF. The genes are TRBV14 and TRBJ1-6; weak D call: TRBD1 (6 bases). This CDR3 region has 14 residues. Germline CDR1 and CDR2: SGHDN and FVKESK. V was cut by 4 bases and J by 8 bases, with 12 bases left in between. Full variable domain (rest looked up from reference TRBV14 and TRBJ1-6): EAGVTQFPSHSVIEKGQTVTLRCDPISGHDNLYWYRRVMGKEIKFLLHFVKESKQDESGMPNNRFLAERTGGTYSTLKVQPAELEDSGVYFCASSPQTGYSPLHFGNGTRLTVT.